This T cell receptor beta chain was sequenced during a study of Graves' ophthalmopathy and Graves' hyperthyroidism. Details on this clonotype: Germline and junction disagree at one end, which may indicate a read error.

The CDR3 consists of 14 residues. Germline loops: CDR1 MNHEY, CDR2 SVGAGI. The authors amplified TCR beta CDR3 regions, and they did so from RNA transcripts for repertoire sequencing. Investigators did first-round RT-PCR with HTBI primers, then second-round multiplex PCR. TCRdb used MiXCR to reprocess the multiplex PCR reads, holding one entry per CDR3 protein. Seen here are about 400,000 distinct CDR3 sequences, about 17% observed once, and the top ten hold roughly 1.6%. The sequence was collected from a woman aged 18-29 years with Graves' ophthalmopathy. The material sequenced was peripheral blood. The V call is TRBV6-5, the J call TRBJ1-6, with TRBD1 identical over 8 bases. In nucleotides, the CDR3 is TGTGCCAGCATTAAACAGGGGGATAATTCACCTCTCCACTTT. It specifies CASIKQGDNSPLHF.